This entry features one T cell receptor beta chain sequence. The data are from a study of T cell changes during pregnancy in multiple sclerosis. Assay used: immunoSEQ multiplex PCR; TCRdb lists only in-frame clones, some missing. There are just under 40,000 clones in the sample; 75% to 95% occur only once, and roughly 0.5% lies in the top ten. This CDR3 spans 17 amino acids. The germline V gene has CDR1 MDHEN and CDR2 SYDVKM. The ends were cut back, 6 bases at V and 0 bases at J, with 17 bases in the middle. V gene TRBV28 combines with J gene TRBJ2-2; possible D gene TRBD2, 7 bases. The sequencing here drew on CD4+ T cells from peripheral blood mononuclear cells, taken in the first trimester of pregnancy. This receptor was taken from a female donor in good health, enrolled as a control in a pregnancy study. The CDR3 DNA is TGTGCCAGCAGCCTTGTTGGAGGGGGGGCGAACACCGGGGAGCTGTTTTTT. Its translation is CASSLVGGGANTGELFF.